The 12 T cell receptor beta chains below were found in one sample sequenced in a study of OX40 agonist ivuxolimab in advanced cancers. The protocol was immunoSEQ multiplex PCR, while the TCRdb copy is restricted to in-frame clones and leaves out a portion. The repertoire holds under 95,000 clones, roughly 89% seen once, with roughly 8.7% in the top ten. This material consisted of CD4+ or CD8+ T cells sorted from blood, taken in a trial of the OX40 agonist ivuxolimab. Receptors were obtained from an adult with an advanced solid tumor such as melanoma, head and neck, liver or kidney cancer.

The genes are TRBV29-1 and TRBJ2-1, with 10 bases aligning to TRBD2. The junction had 13 bases not matched to a gene; V was cut back by 7 bases and J by 7 bases. The CDR3 sequence is 15 residues long. CDR1 and CDR2 from the germline V gene are SQVTM and ANQGSEA. The CDR3 protein is CSEERAGGRGNEQFF. The CDR3 nucleotides read TGCAGCGAGGAGAGAGCGGGAGGGCGGGGGAATGAGCAGTTCTTC.

V usage is TRBV13 and J usage is TRBJ2-5; D assignment may be TRBD1 or TRBD2 (6 bases each). The J call is doubtful: the DNA matches TRBJ2-7 better. CDR3 size: 14 residues. Germline-derived CDR1 and CDR2 are PRHDT and FYEKMQ (reference sequence). The CDR3 DNA is TGTGCCAGCAGAGGGGGGCTGTTTTCCTACGAGCAGTACTTC. It specifies CASRGGLFSYEQYF.

The chain's CDR3 is CASSEQGIRAEAFF. Written as DNA, the CDR3 is TGTGCCAGCAGTGAACAGGGGATAAGGGCTGAAGCTTTCTTT. J is TRBJ1-1 and V is TRBV11-2, with TRBD1 matching over 7 bases. V trimming: 6 bases; J trimming: 6 bases; junction bases outside the gene matches: 10. Per the germline V gene, CDR1 is SGHAT and CDR2 is FQNNGV. CDR3 size: 14 residues.

The chain employs TRBV27 and TRBJ2-1; D ambiguous. Germline-derived CDR1 and CDR2 are MNHEY and SMNVEV (reference sequence). V lost 2 bases and J lost 5, with 10 bases in between. This CDR3 is built from 14 residues. The CDR3 region has the DNA TGTGCCAGCAGTTTAGGGTTCAGAAACAATGAGCAGTTCTTC. Translated: CASSLGFRNNEQFF.

The V call is TRBV11-3, the J call TRBJ2-3, with D unresolved. Germline V CDR1 and CDR2: SGHNT, YENEEA. The CDR3 sequence is 13 residues long. V was shortened by 7 bases and J by 3 bases, with 11 bases between the two germline ends. Written as DNA, the CDR3 is TGTGCCAGCATGCGGAGTGGGACAGATACGCAGTATTTT. Amino acid sequence: CASMRSGTDTQYF.

V gene TRBV6-1 combines with J gene TRBJ1-2, with unresolved D. Germline values: CDR1 MNHNS, CDR2 SASEGT. V shed 5 bases and J shed 4 bases, with 5 bases lying between them. This CDR3 is 11 amino acids long. Written as DNA, the CDR3 is TGTGCCAGCAGTTCCCCCTATGGCTACACCTTC. Translating gives CASSSPYGYTF.

This chain joins TRBV9 and TRBJ2-7; D is tentatively TRBD1 or TRBD2 (6 bases each). Trimming shortened V by 0 bases and J by 3 bases, and 13 bases separated the two germline ends. Germline values: CDR1 SGDLS, CDR2 YYNGEE. There are 15 residues in the CDR3. CDR3 sequence reads: CASSVGPEGVYEQYF. DNA for the CDR3: TGTGCCAGCAGCGTAGGTCCGGAGGGGGTCTACGAGCAGTACTTC.

The chain uses TRBV5-1 and TRBJ1-4, with 7 bases identical to TRBD1. The CDR3 contains 15 residues. V lost 4 bases and J lost 4; bases outside the gene matches: 7. The germline V gene encodes CDR1 SGHRS and CDR2 YFSETQ. The CDR3: CASSLGQASNEKLFF. The CDR3 coding sequence is TGCGCCAGCAGCCTCGGACAGGCGAGTAATGAAAAACTGTTTTTT.

The chain recombines TRBV7-3 with TRBJ2-1; TRBD1 or TRBD2 may be the D gene (6 bases each). The CDR3 sequence is 18 residues long. The ends were cut back, 1 base at V and 0 bases at J, with 16 bases in the middle. CDR1 and CDR2 (germline): SGHTA, FQGTGA. CDR3: CASSLNTKGGTSYNEQFF. Here the CDR3 DNA reads TGTGCCAGCAGCTTAAATACGAAGGGGGGAACCTCCTACAATGAGCAGTTCTTC.

The rearrangement links TRBV29-1 to TRBJ2-1; possible D gene TRBD1, 6 bases. The V gene's germline CDR1 is SQVTM and CDR2 ANQGSEA. The CDR3 is made up of 15 amino acids. V lost 4 bases and J 0 bases, leaving 13 bases between the germline ends. The CDR3 nucleotides are TGCAGCGTTGGCCGGGACAAAAGCTCCTACAATGAGCAGTTCTTC. Residues: CSVGRDKSSYNEQFF.

This rearrangement joins TRBV6-4 to TRBJ2-3; D is ambiguous. CDR1 and CDR2 from the germline V gene are MRHNA and SNTAGT. Trimming left V 2 bases short and J 4 bases short, with 7 bases between. The CDR3 covers 13 residues. CDR3 amino acids: CASSDGDADTQYF. The CDR3 region has the DNA TGTGCCAGCAGTGACGGAGATGCAGATACGCAGTATTTT.

This chain uses TRBV6-5 with TRBJ1-2; 8 bases agree with TRBD1. The junction had 7 bases not matched to a gene; V was cut back by 6 bases and J by 7 bases. The CDR3 is 13 residues long. Germline CDR1 is MNHEY and CDR2 is SVGAGI. The chain's CDR3 is CASRGQGFGGYTF. CDR3 sequence (DNA): TGTGCCAGCAGAGGACAGGGTTTCGGTGGCTACACCTTC.